The rows below give T cell receptor beta chains drawn from one sample of a study of OX40 agonist ivuxolimab in advanced cancers. Produced via immunoSEQ multiplex PCR; TCRdb's table is partial and in-frame only. Found here are more than 85,000 clones, around nine tenths of them singletons; the top ten hold 0.27%. This material consisted of CD4+ or CD8+ T cells sorted from blood, taken in a trial of the OX40 agonist ivuxolimab. The receptors derive from an adult with an advanced solid tumor such as melanoma, head and neck, liver or kidney cancer. Each CDR3 is given with its conserved first and last residue. A D gene is named only where the DNA matches it firmly. Not every row has a clone size; where given, it reads once, few, many or a size class.

>NA|NA|15|TRBJ2-7|TRBV7-3
CASSRGGGSLWEQYF
TGTGCCAGCAGCCGAGGGGGCGGGAGCCTCTGGGAGCAGTACTTC
>NA|TRBD1|16|TRBJ1-2|TRBV14
CASSQNIGQGATGYTF
TGTGCCAGCAGCCAAAATATCGGGCAGGGGGCTACTGGCTACACCTTC
>NA|TRBD1|13|TRBJ2-7|TRBV11-3
CASSRDSTYEQYF
TGTGCCAGCAGCCGGGACAGCACCTACGAGCAGTACTTC
>NA|NA|11|TRBJ2-7|TRBV5-1
CASRLRDEQYF
TGCGCCAGCAGACTCAGGGACGAGCAGTACTTC
>NA|NA|16|TRBJ2-6|TRBV19
CASSRERGSGANVLTF
TGTGCCAGTAGTAGGGAACGGGGGTCTGGGGCCAACGTCCTGACTTTC
>NA|NA|13|TRBJ1-2|TRBV6-5
CASSYPGGGGYTF
TGTGCCAGCAGTTACCCCGGGGGGGGAGGCTACACCTTC
>NA|NA|12|TRBJ1-5|TRBV28
CISGTQNQPQHF
TGTATCTCCGGGACACAGAATCAGCCCCAGCATTTT
>NA|TRBD1|16|TRBJ2-6|TRBV9
CASSVYRGPGANVLTF
TGTGCCAGCAGCGTATACAGGGGGCCTGGGGCCAACGTCCTGACTTTC
>NA|NA|15|TRBJ2-1|TRBV4-3
CASSPFTSTDSEQFF
TGCGCCAGCAGCCCTTTTACATCAACGGACAGCGAGCAGTTCTTC
>NA|NA|17|TRBJ2-3|TRBV27
CASSLSVRVRGTDTQYF
TGTGCCAGCAGTTTATCTGTCAGAGTCAGGGGCACAGATACGCAGTATTTT
>NA|NA|13|TRBJ1-5|TRBV30
CAWDDGGWQPQHF
TGTGCCTGGGATGACGGAGGATGGCAGCCCCAGCATTTT
>NA|TRBD1|11|TRBJ1-1|TRBV2
CASSQNRGAFF
TGTGCCAGCAGTCAGAACAGGGGAGCTTTCTTT
>NA|NA|13|TRBJ2-7|TRBV29-1
CSVMGRFTYEQYF
TGCAGCGTTATGGGACGATTCACCTACGAGCAGTACTTC
>NA|NA|14|TRBJ1-5|TRBV18
CASSPLRDDQPQHF
TGTGCCAGCTCACCCCTCCGTGATGATCAGCCCCAGCATTTT
>NA|TRBD1|15|TRBJ2-3|TRBV7-9
CASSFGGQGAHTQYF
TGTGCCAGCAGCTTCGGGGGACAGGGGGCCCATACGCAGTATTTT
>NA|NA|14|TRBJ2-5|TRBV5-4
CASSLNTVQETQYF
TGTGCCAGCAGCTTGAATACAGTGCAAGAGACCCAGTACTTC
>few|NA|14|TRBJ2-2|TRBV19
CASSPEGATGELFF
TGTGCCAGTAGTCCAGAGGGCGCCACCGGGGAGCTGTTTTTT
>NA|NA|13|TRBJ1-1|TRBV6-5
CASSYVKGASAFF
TGTGCCAGCAGTTACGTGAAAGGGGCCTCGGCTTTCTTT
>NA|NA|17|TRBJ2-1|TRBV27
CASSTLIPGLSYNEQFF
TGTGCCAGCAGTACCCTAATTCCGGGACTTTCCTACAATGAGCAGTTCTTC
>once|NA|11|TRBJ2-5|TRBV20-1
CSAAFEETQYF
TGCAGTGCTGCGTTTGAGGAGACCCAGTACTTC
>NA|TRBD1|15|TRBJ1-1|TRBV28
CASSYRGRKSTEAFF
TGTGCCAGCAGTTACAGGGGGCGAAAATCCACTGAAGCTTTCTTT
>NA|NA|14|TRBJ2-4|TRBV30
CASQEGVMENIQYF
TGTGCCTCCCAGGAAGGGGTGATGGAAAACATTCAGTACTTC